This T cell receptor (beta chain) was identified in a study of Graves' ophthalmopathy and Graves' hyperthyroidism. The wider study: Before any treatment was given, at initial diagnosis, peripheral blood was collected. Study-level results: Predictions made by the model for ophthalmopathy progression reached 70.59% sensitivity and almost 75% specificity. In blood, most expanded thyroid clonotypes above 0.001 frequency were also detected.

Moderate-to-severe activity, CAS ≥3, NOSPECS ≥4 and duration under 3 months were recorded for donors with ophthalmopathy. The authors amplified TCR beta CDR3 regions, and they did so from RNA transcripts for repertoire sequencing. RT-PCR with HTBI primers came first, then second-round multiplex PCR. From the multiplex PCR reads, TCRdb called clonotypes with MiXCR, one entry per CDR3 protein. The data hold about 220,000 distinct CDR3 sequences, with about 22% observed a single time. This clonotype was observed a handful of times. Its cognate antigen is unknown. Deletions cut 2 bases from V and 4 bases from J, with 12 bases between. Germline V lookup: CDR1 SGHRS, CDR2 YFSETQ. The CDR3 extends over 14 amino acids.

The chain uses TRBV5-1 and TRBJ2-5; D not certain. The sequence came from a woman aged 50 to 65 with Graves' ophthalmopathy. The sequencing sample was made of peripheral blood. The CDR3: CASSLKTFPETQYF. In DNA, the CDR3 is TGCGCCAGCAGCTTAAAGACATTCCCAGAGACCCAGTACTTC.